The clone carrying this T cell receptor beta chain was seen only a few times. What it binds is unknown. The germline V gene has CDR1 LGHNA and CDR2 YNFKEQ. The CDR3 contains 16 residues. These data originate in a study of cytomegalovirus exposure and HLA in healthy donors. The study, taken as a whole, reports: A later analysis by the authors found several of the most significant clusters apparently linked to common viral pathogens. Productive status was seen about 90% or about 30% of the time for most TCR beta V segments in an earlier analysis.

PCR employed 60 Vbeta and 13 Jbeta primers. Clones were sequenced by immunoSEQ multiplex PCR, and TCRdb holds only the in-frame ones, with some missing. The sample carries around 64,000 clones, approximately 60% recorded once. The sequence was obtained from a woman aged 45-65 years in good health and CMV-seronegative. Source material: PBMCs. The V call is TRBV4-2, the J call TRBJ2-5; 14 bases are a match to TRBD2. TRBJ2-7 matches the DNA end more closely, so the J call is doubtful. This chain's CDR3 is CASSQDLGTSGSEQYF. The CDR3 region has the DNA TGTGCCAGCAGCCAAGATCTTGGGACTAGCGGGAGCGAGCAGTACTTC.